These T cell receptor beta chains were read from a single sample in a study of human T cells and chemical hapten exposure. TCRdb analysed the RACE reads with MiXCR anew, one entry per CDR3 protein. In the table there are tens of thousands of distinct CDR3 sequences, 6.5% to 10% of which are singletons. The sequencing used whole blood, collected in connection with sensitization to the hapten diphenylcyclopropenone (DPC). Source of these receptors: a woman aged 45-60 years with alopecia areata. Some clones in this sample may be carry-over from other donors' samples. CDR3s include the opening cysteine and the closing phenylalanine or tryptophan.

V	J	CDR3
TRBV12-3/TRBV12-4	TRBJ2-1	CASSRGQVSYNEQFF
TRBV19	TRBJ1-2	CASSIGWNYGYTF
TRBV19	TRBJ1-1	CASSSMGGAEAFF
TRBV9	TRBJ2-5	CASSAASFETQYF
TRBV5-5	TRBJ1-5	CASSAGQLNQPQHF
TRBV6-4	TRBJ1-5	CASRDTPYSNQPQHF
TRBV18	TRBJ2-5	CASSPIWYETQYF
TRBV9	TRBJ2-7	CASSLGGDSYEQYF
TRBV7-8	TRBJ2-7	CASSLVSGQGVEEQYF
TRBV5-1	TRBJ1-3	CASSLLPGSGNTIYF
TRBV29-1	TRBJ1-1	CSVDTGAEAFF
TRBV7-2	TRBJ2-4	CASSLGLAKNIQYF
TRBV20-1	TRBJ2-7	CSARGPWREYEQYF
TRBV12-3/TRBV12-4	TRBJ2-3	CASTQATPGSTDTQYF
TRBV10-3	TRBJ2-6	CAISESSRGSGANVLTF
TRBV12-3/TRBV12-4	TRBJ1-1	CASSSGQGGTEAFF
TRBV10-3	TRBJ2-2	CAIRGRAGGRTGELFF
TRBV27	TRBJ2-3	CASSLRGLTDTQYF
TRBV6-5	TRBJ1-1	CASSRSGTGAPGAFF
TRBV10-3	TRBJ2-2	CATQAAKNTGELFF
TRBV28	TRBJ2-3	CASISGWATDTQYF
TRBV7-9	TRBJ1-2	CASSPDRGRRNYGYTF
TRBV27	TRBJ2-3	CASSLVGGGLDTQYF
TRBV12-3/TRBV12-4	TRBJ1-5	CASSTGWAQPQHF
TRBV7-9	TRBJ2-7	CASSLGYGHSYEQYF
TRBV20-1	TRBJ1-1	CSARWGGQGEAFF
TRBV5-6	TRBJ1-5	CASSTSDQPQHF
TRBV5-1	TRBJ1-5	CASSPTGSGNQPQHF
TRBV30	TRBJ1-2	CAWSVRQGANGYTF
TRBV20-1	TRBJ1-4	CSALGTDINEKLFF
TRBV19	TRBJ2-7	CASSPGYFEQYF
TRBV5-1	TRBJ1-1	CASSLEGVGRGTEAFF
TRBV29-1	TRBJ1-2	CSVEAADRYGYTF
TRBV7-2	TRBJ1-1	CASSLRRGQAFF
TRBV11-2	TRBJ1-1	CASSFSSQGRVAFF
TRBV6-1	TRBJ1-5	CASSEITGTNQPQHF
TRBV3-1	TRBJ2-1	CTSSQGDEQFF
TRBV6-5	TRBJ2-5	CASTAAGASETQYF
TRBV5-6	TRBJ1-1	CASSSGATEAFF
TRBV15	TRBJ2-7	CATSRAPGKGDEQYF
TRBV20-1	TRBJ1-5	CSASTGSGQPQHF
TRBV20-1	TRBJ2-7	CSASGGTSGDYEQYF
TRBV3-1	TRBJ2-3	CASGPGGGSTDTQYF
TRBV2	TRBJ2-3	CATTKVNTDTQYF
TRBV27	TRBJ2-7	CASSLSHSKSYEQYF
TRBV19	TRBJ2-1	CASTRAGGDNEQFF
TRBV30	TRBJ1-4	CAWSIAPEKLFF
TRBV7-9	TRBJ2-1	CASSPGLSGGYEQFF
TRBV19	TRBJ1-5	CASAPGDRINQPQHF
TRBV5-1	TRBJ2-1	CASTEGFLTYNEQFF
TRBV19	TRBJ1-2	CASSMTGYGYTF
TRBV12-3/TRBV12-4	TRBJ2-7	CASSSGGPSEQYF
TRBV28	TRBJ2-7	CASSSAGNEQYF
TRBV3-1	TRBJ2-7	CASSPRSQGGRNYEQYF
TRBV27	TRBJ2-1	CASSLSTAGALYNEQFF